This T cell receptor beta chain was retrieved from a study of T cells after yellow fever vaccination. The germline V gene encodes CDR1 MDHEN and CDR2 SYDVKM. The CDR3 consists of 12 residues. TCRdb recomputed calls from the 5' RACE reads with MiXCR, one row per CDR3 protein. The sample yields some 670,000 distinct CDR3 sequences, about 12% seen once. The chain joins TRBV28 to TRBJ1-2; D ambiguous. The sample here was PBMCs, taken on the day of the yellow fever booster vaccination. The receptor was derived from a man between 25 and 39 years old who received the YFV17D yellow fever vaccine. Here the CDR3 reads CAIAGVGGGYTF. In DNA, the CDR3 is TGTGCTATCGCCGGGGTCGGAGGCGGCTACACCTTC.